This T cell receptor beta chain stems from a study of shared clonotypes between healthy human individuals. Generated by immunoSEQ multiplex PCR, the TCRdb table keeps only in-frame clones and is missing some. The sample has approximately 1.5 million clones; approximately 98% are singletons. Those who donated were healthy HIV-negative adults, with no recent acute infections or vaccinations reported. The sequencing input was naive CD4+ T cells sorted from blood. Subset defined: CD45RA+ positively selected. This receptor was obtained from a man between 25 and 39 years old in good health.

CDR3 sequence: CASELAGPTDTQYF. Here the CDR3 DNA reads TGCGCCAGCGAGCTAGCGGGGCCGACAGATACGCAGTATTTT. The chain carries TRBV10-2 and TRBJ2-3; TRBD2 agrees at 9 bases. Germline CDR1 and CDR2: WSHSY and SAAADI. The V and J ends lost 8 bases and 3 bases, in that order; junction bases with no gene match: 6. The CDR3 loop spans 14 amino acids.